This T cell receptor beta chain is from a study of OX40 agonist ivuxolimab in advanced cancers. Study-wide results and limits: By week 6 at 0.1 to 3.0 mg/kg, blood CD4+ and CD8+ T cells had expanded clonally.

Concerning this clone itself: Antigen unknown.

The CDR3 runs 17 residues. Germline assignment: CDR1 SGHVS and CDR2 FNYEAQ. The V gene end was trimmed by 0 bases and the J gene end by 8 bases; junction bases not matched to a gene: 13. Assay: immunoSEQ multiplex PCR; the TCRdb copy retains only in-frame clones and omits some. The data show around 49,000 clones, around four fifths seen once. The gene calls are TRBV7-6 and TRBJ2-3; 8 bases match TRBD2. The TCR sequence derives from an adult with an advanced solid tumor such as melanoma, head and neck, liver or kidney cancer. The sample was CD4+ or CD8+ T cells sorted from blood, taken in a trial of the OX40 agonist ivuxolimab. CDR3 sequence (DNA): TGTGCCAGCAGCTTAGCGGTAGGCTTAGCGGGGTTGGGTACGCAGTATTTT. Amino acids: CASSLAVGLAGLGTQYF.